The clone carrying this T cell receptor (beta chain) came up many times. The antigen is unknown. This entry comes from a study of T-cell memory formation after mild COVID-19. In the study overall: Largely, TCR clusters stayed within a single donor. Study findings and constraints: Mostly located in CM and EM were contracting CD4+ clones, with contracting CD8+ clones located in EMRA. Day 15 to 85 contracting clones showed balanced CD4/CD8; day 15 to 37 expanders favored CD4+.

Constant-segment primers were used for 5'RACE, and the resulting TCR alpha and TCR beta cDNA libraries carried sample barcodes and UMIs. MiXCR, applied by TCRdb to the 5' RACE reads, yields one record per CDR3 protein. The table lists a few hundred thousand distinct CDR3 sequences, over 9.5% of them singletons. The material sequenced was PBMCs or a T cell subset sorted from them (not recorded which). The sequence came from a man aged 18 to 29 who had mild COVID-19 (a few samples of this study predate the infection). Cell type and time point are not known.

CDR3 amino acids: CASSLPGDNEQFF. In DNA, the CDR3 is TGCGCCAGCAGCTTGCCCGGGGACAATGAGCAGTTCTTC. This chain joins TRBV5-1 and TRBJ2-1; D might be TRBD2 (5 bases). The CDR3 is 13 amino acids. Looked up from germline, CDR1 is SGHRS and CDR2 is YFSETQ. V lost 1 base and J 5 bases, leaving 7 bases between the germline ends.